This TCR beta chain emerged from a study of T cell responses to AZD1222 COVID-19 vaccine. Study-level points and caveats: Unmutated regions of variants are reportedly targeted by nearly half of spike-specific TCRs.

The protocol was immunoSEQ multiplex PCR, while the TCRdb copy is restricted to in-frame clones and leaves out a portion. The sample has around 100,000 clones, around 94% seen once. The junction had 5 bases not matched to a gene; V was cut back by 4 bases and J by 5 bases. Germline CDR1 LGHDT, CDR2 YNNKEL (reference sequence). The CDR3 is 13 amino acids. On this clone itself: Its target is not known.

The clonotype was recovered from an adult in good health. The material was peripheral blood, obtained on day 0 of AZD1222 vaccination. The rearrangement uses TRBV3-1 (or the pseudogene TRBV3-2) and TRBJ2-7, with 7 positions matching TRBD2. The CDR3 sequence is CASSLSGVNEQYF. The CDR3 DNA sequence: TGTGCCAGCAGCCTGAGCGGGGTGAACGAGCAGTACTTC.